One sample yielded the 27 T cell receptor beta chains listed below, sequenced in a study of regulatory and conventional T cells in RAG deficiency. Blood CD4+ CD25-high CD127-low regulatory T cells supplied the genomic DNA template. Using immunoSEQ multiplex PCR, the repertoire was profiled, and TCRdb retains in-frame clones only, with some absent. The repertoire includes 400 to 500 clones, about 50% of them detected once, and over 35% sits in the top ten. The sequenced material came from CD4+ Tregs sorted from blood. All receptors come from a human donor with RAG deficiency presenting as severe combined immunodeficiency.

V usage is TRBV13 and J usage is TRBJ1-2; D is undetermined. Germline values: CDR1 PRHDT, CDR2 FYEKMQ (reference sequence). There are 17 residues in the CDR3. V lost 6 bases to trimming and J lost 4 bases, with 24 bases between them. The CDR3 sequence: CASSRGELSEKTYGYTF. The CDR3, as DNA: TGTGCCAGCAGTCGAGGAGAGCTGAGTGAAAAGACCTATGGCTACACCTTC.

This clone has only a few counts. The rearrangement uses TRBV5-4 and TRBJ1-2, with a weak D call TRBD1 (6 bases). Germline loops: CDR1 SGHNT, CDR2 YYREEE (reference sequence). CDR3 length equals 15 residues. Trimming removed 1 base at V and 4 bases at J, with 14 bases between. This chain's CDR3 is CASSLIRGDGYGYTF. CDR3 DNA sequence: TGTGCCAGCAGCTTGATCAGGGGTGATGGCTATGGCTACACCTTC.

This chain connects TRBV7-9 to TRBJ1-5; 8 bases align to TRBD1. Germline CDR1 and CDR2: SEHNR and FQNEAQ (reference sequence). V lost 5 bases and J lost 8; bases outside the gene matches: 2. The CDR3 is 12 residues long. The CDR3: CASSGTGKPQHF. CDR3 nucleotides: TGTGCCAGCAGCGGGACAGGCAAGCCCCAGCATTTT.

With regard to this clone: The junction differs from germline at one of its ends, possibly a read error. This rearrangement joins TRBV5-3 to TRBJ1-6; D is unclear. TRBV5-3 is an ORF for which the function is uncertain. This CDR3 has 13 residues. CDR3 DNA: TGTGCCAGCAGCTGGCCTTATAATTCACCCCTCCACTTT. Residues: CASSWPYNSPLHF.

J is TRBJ1-3 and V is TRBV7-9; D gene ambiguous. Germline V gene lookup returns CDR1 SEHNR and CDR2 FQNEAQ (reference sequence). This CDR3 is 15 amino acids long. Trimming took off 6 bases at V and 0 bases at J, with 12 bases between the two ends. The CDR3 reads CASRFPRGSGNTIYF. For the CDR3, the DNA is TGTGCCAGCAGGTTCCCCCGGGGCTCTGGAAACACCATATATTTT.

This clone was observed once. The chain has TRBV5-4 and TRBJ2-3; no clear D gene. CDR1 and CDR2 (germline): SGHNT, YYREEE (reference sequence). V gave up 0 bases and J gave up 7 bases, with 6 bases separating them. The CDR3 is made up of 12 amino acids. CDR3 amino acids: CASSLEWYTQYF. The CDR3 DNA reads TGTGCCAGCAGCTTGGAATGGTATACGCAGTATTTT.

The chain uses TRBV4-2 and TRBJ2-6; D call uncertain. Trimming pared 8 bases from V and 5 bases from J, leaving 25 bases between. The CDR3 sequence is 18 residues long. Germline V lookup: CDR1 LGHNA, CDR2 YNFKEQ. DNA for the CDR3: TGTGCCAGCTGGTGGCATCATCCACACAAAAGTCGGGCCAACGTCCTGACTTTC. Protein product: CASWWHHPHKSRANVLTF.

Notes on this clone: A far more abundant clone sits one base away, making this likely a read error. The rearrangement uses TRBV7-3 and TRBJ1-2; 8 nucleotides agree with TRBD1. The CDR3 sequence is 13 residues long. Germline V gives CDR1 SGHTA, CDR2 FQGTGA. CDR3 coding DNA: TGTGCCAGCAGCTTACAGGGGGCCTATGGCCACACCTTC. Residues: CASSLQGAYGHTF.

This clone has more than one count but fewer than ten. The gene calls are TRBV30 and TRBJ1-2; a possible D gene is TRBD1 (6 bases). Trimming pared 3 bases from V and 2 bases from J, leaving 13 bases between. This CDR3 has 14 residues. CDR1 GTSNPN and CDR2 SVGIG come from the germline V gene (reference sequence). CDR3 DNA sequence: TGTGCCTGGAGAGGCTGGGGGGCGAACTATGGCTACACCTTC. It specifies CAWRGWGANYGYTF. The full variable domain, with the rest looked up from reference TRBV30 and TRBJ1-2, is SQTIHQWPATLVQPVGSPLSLECTVEGTSNPNLYWYRQAAGRGLQLLFYSVGIGQISSEVPQNLSASRPQDRQFILSSKKLLLSDSGFYLCAWRGWGANYGYTFGSGTRLTVV.

CDR3 in amino acids: CASSYHSSNYGYTF. Here the CDR3 DNA reads TGTGCCAGCAGTTATCACAGCTCTAACTATGGCTACACCTTC. The rearrangement joins TRBV6-1 to TRBJ1-2, with D uncertain. V gave up 5 bases and J gave up 0 bases, with 10 bases separating them. Germline assignment: CDR1 MNHNS and CDR2 SASEGT. The CDR3 is made up of 14 amino acids.

The chain joins TRBV7-3 to TRBJ1-1; 9 bases match TRBD1. Trimming at V came to 0 bases and at J to 1 base, leaving 3 bases not matched to a gene. CDR1 is SGHTA and CDR2 is FQGTGA in the germline V gene. The CDR3 has 16 amino acids. CDR3 nucleotide sequence: TGTGCCAGCAGCTTAACTCTGGGACAGGGGAACACTGAAGCTTTCTTT. Its translation is CASSLTLGQGNTEAFF.

The chain links TRBV30 to TRBJ1-4; 8 nucleotides line up with TRBD1. The CDR3 runs 15 residues. CDR1 is GTSNPN, CDR2 SVGIG, per germline (reference sequence). V lost 3 bases to trimming and J lost 2 bases; unmatched junction nucleotides: 5. The CDR3 region has the DNA TGTGCCTGGAGCAGGGGGCGGGTGACTAATGAAAAACTGTTTTTT. Its translation is CAWSRGRVTNEKLFF. The full variable domain, completed using reference TRBV30 and TRBJ1-4, is SQTIHQWPATLVQPVGSPLSLECTVEGTSNPNLYWYRQAAGRGLQLLFYSVGIGQISSEVPQNLSASRPQDRQFILSSKKLLLSDSGFYLCAWSRGRVTNEKLFFGSGTQLSVL.

This clone ranks as large. V gene TRBV6-1 combines with J gene TRBJ1-5; tentative D call: TRBD1 (5 bases). This CDR3 has 15 residues. The V end lost 7 bases, the J end lost 4 bases, and 17 bases lay between the germline ends. Per the germline V gene, CDR1 is MNHNS and CDR2 is SASEGT. CDR3 sequence reads: CASIPSAGRNQPQHF. The CDR3, as DNA: TGTGCCAGCATCCCCTCGGCAGGGCGAAATCAGCCCCAGCATTTT.

The CDR3 is CASSYVPRRQSRANVLTF. CDR3 in DNA: TGTGCCAGCAGCTATGTACCGAGACGACAAAGTCGGGCCAACGTCCTGACTTTC. This sequence joins TRBV7-2 and TRBJ2-6; D not certain. The CDR3 has 18 amino acids. The germline gives CDR1 SGHTA, CDR2 FQGNSA. The V end was cut by 4 bases, the J end by 5 bases, with 21 bases between.

The J gene is TRBJ1-2, the V gene TRBV20-1; D gene unclear. The CDR3 runs 10 residues. The germline V and J ends were trimmed by 2 bases and 3 bases, with 1 base remaining between them. Germline CDR1 reads DFQATT; CDR2 reads SNEGSKA (reference sequence). CDR3 in DNA: TGCAGTGCTAGACACTATGGCTACACCTTC. Translating it yields CSARHYGYTF.

The rearrangement links TRBV6-9 to TRBJ1-5; D is ambiguous. The CDR3 loop spans 11 amino acids. Trimming shortened V by 6 bases and J by 2 bases, and 2 bases separated the two germline ends. CDR1 and CDR2 from the germline V gene are MNHGY and SVAAGI. CDR3 in amino acids: CASRGNQPQHF. The CDR3, as DNA: TGTGCCAGCAGGGGCAATCAGCCCCAGCATTTT.

This clone was picked up a small number of times. The rearrangement uses TRBV7-9 and TRBJ1-5; D is uncertain. Trimming removed 2 bases at V and 4 bases at J, with 9 bases between. The germline V gene encodes CDR1 SEHNR and CDR2 FQNEAQ (reference sequence). The CDR3 loop spans 14 amino acids. DNA for the CDR3: TGTGCCAGCAGCTTACGGGGTCCTAATCAGCCCCAGCATTTT. It specifies CASSLRGPNQPQHF.

The chain links TRBV7-4 to TRBJ2-5, with D unresolved. Between the trimmed V and J ends, which lost 1 base and 0 bases, there was a span of 3 bases. Germline CDR1 is SGHVT and CDR2 is SQSDAQ. CDR3 length: 13 amino acids. CDR3 nucleotide sequence: TGTGCCAGCAGCTTAGAGTACCAAGAGACCCAGTACTTC. This sequence encodes CASSLEYQETQYF. Based on the CDR3 plus reference TRBV7-4 and TRBJ2-5, the full variable domain is GAGVSQSPRYKVAKRGRDVALRCDSISGHVTLYWYRQTLGQGSEVLTYSQSDAQRDKSGRPSGRFSAERPERSVSTLKIQRTEQGDSAVYLCASSLEYQETQYFGPGTRLLVL.

This clone has a handful of counts. The genes are TRBV7-9 and TRBJ2-7; perhaps TRBD1 as D (6 bases). Germline values: CDR1 SEHNR, CDR2 FQNEAQ (reference sequence). The CDR3 spans 11 residues. Deletions cut 5 bases from V and 4 bases from J, with 6 bases between. CDR3 DNA sequence: TGTGCCAGCAGCGACAGGTACGAGCAGTACTTC. It codes for CASSDRYEQYF.

The chain links TRBV4-2 to TRBJ1-2; tentatively, D is TRBD1 (6 bases). V was cut by 5 bases and J by 4 bases, with 17 bases left in between. Germline V lookup: CDR1 LGHNA, CDR2 YNFKEQ. The CDR3 is 15 residues long. CDR3 loop: CASSLIRGDGYGYTF. Here the CDR3 DNA reads TGTGCCAGCAGCTTGATCAGGGGTGATGGCTATGGCTACACCTTC.

This clone was found a few times. The chain uses TRBV7-5 and TRBJ1-2; TRBD1 was called by the table and not checked on the DNA. TRBV7-5 is given as a pseudogene. The CDR3 is 13 amino acids. The CDR3 coding sequence is TGTGCCAGCAGCTTACAGGGGGCCTATGGCTACACCTTC. Protein: CASSLQGAYGYTF.

V usage is TRBV5-5 and J usage is TRBJ1-5; weak D call: TRBD1 (5 bases). The CDR3 has 12 amino acids. V was shortened by 3 bases and J by 6 bases, with 7 bases between the two germline ends. Germline assignment: CDR1 SGHKS and CDR2 YYEKEE (reference sequence). The CDR3, as DNA: TGTGCCAGCAGCTGGGGGGGTCAGCCCCAGCATTTT. Its translation is CASSWGGQPQHF.

The chain employs TRBV20-1 and TRBJ2-3, with no clear D. Between the trimmed V and J ends, which lost 2 bases and 4 bases, there was a span of 4 bases. Germline V gene data show CDR1 as DFQATT and CDR2 as SNEGSKA (reference sequence). CDR3 length: 11 residues. For the CDR3, the DNA is TGCAGTGCTAGAAAGGCAGATACGCAGTATTTT. Translating gives CSARKADTQYF.

This clone was detected only a few times. This chain's CDR3 is CASSLKETQYF. CDR3 in DNA: TGTGCCAGCAGCTTAAAAGAGACCCAGTACTTC. The rearrangement joins TRBV11-1 to TRBJ2-5; D uncertain. In germline, CDR1 is SGHAT, CDR2 FQDESV (reference sequence). This CDR3 has 11 amino acids. V was trimmed by 2 bases and J by 3 bases, leaving 1 base between them. The full variable domain, rest sourced from reference TRBV11-1 and TRBJ2-5, is EAEVAQSPRYKITEKSQAVAFWCDPISGHATLYWYRQILGQGPELLVQFQDESVVDDSQLPKDRFSAERLKGVDSTLKIQPAELGDSAMYLCASSLKETQYFGPGTRLLVL.

This clone turned up a few times. This chain connects TRBV5-1 to TRBJ1-1, with a weak D call TRBD1 (5 bases). V dropped 4 bases and J dropped 0 bases, with 13 bases sitting between them. In germline, CDR1 is SGHRS, CDR2 YFSETQ. The CDR3 has 15 amino acids. The CDR3 sequence: CASSDPGRLNTEAFF. CDR3 coding DNA: TGCGCCAGCAGCGATCCGGGACGGTTGAACACTGAAGCTTTCTTT.

On this clone: The junction departs from germline at one end; a sequencing error may be responsible. The chain carries TRBV5-3 and TRBJ2-7, with D unresolved. TRBV5-3 carries the ORF label, with uncertain function. CDR3 length equals 13 residues. DNA for the CDR3: TGTGCCAGCAGCTTGAGGAGCTCCTACGAGCAGTACTTC. This encodes CASSLRSSYEQYF.

This clone was observed a few times. As DNA, the CDR3 is TGTGCCAGTGGACAGGTCTACGAGCAGTACTTC. Protein: CASGQVYEQYF. The V gene is TRBV19, the J gene TRBJ2-7; the match to TRBD1 covers 7 bases. Germline V lookup: CDR1 LNHDA, CDR2 SQIVND (reference sequence). CDR3 length: 11 amino acids. V shed 8 bases, J shed 3 bases, and the junction held 1 base outside the gene matches.